Following are 28 T cell receptor beta chains from one sample sequenced in a study of Graves' ophthalmopathy and Graves' hyperthyroidism. TCR beta CDR3 amplification used RNA transcripts. Scientists carried out first-round RT-PCR using HTBI primers and then a second-round multiplex PCR. A single record per CDR3 protein comes from TCRdb applying MiXCR to the multiplex PCR reads. The profile covers tens of thousands of distinct CDR3 sequences, with roughly half appearing a single time and roughly 18% taken by the ten largest. Sequencing was carried out using peripheral blood. The receptors derive from an adult man with Graves' ophthalmopathy.

V usage is TRBV19 and J usage is TRBJ2-7; perhaps TRBD1 as D (5 bases). The V gene lost 5 bases and the J gene lost 2 bases, with 10 bases spanning the gap. From germline, CDR1 is LNHDA and CDR2 SQIVND (reference sequence). The CDR3 consists of 13 residues. The chain's CDR3 is CASSYGQAYEQYF. The CDR3 coding sequence is TGTGCCAGTAGTTACGGACAAGCCTACGAGCAGTACTTC.

The gene calls are TRBV7-8 and TRBJ1-6; no firm D call. The length of the CDR3 is 17 residues. The V gene's germline CDR1 is SGHVS and CDR2 FQNEAQ. The V gene lost 7 bases and the J gene lost 3 bases, with 19 bases spanning the gap. This chain's CDR3 is CASNPRRVSGYNSPLHF. In DNA, the CDR3 is TGTGCCAGCAACCCTAGGAGGGTATCGGGCTATAATTCACCCCTCCACTTT.

Sample share makes this clonotype medium-sized (0.01 to 0.1%). CDR3 in amino acids: CASSLLGEKLFF. The CDR3 DNA reads TGTGCCAGCAGCCTCCTAGGTGAAAAACTGTTTTTT. The chain combines TRBV7-6 with TRBJ1-4; D ambiguous. The CDR3 runs to 12 residues. The germline V gene has CDR1 SGHVS and CDR2 FNYEAQ. V was trimmed by 5 bases and J by 7 bases, leaving 8 bases between them.

This clonotype was counted ten times or more. The chain couples TRBV5-4 to TRBJ1-2; the D gene is possibly TRBD1 (5 bases). The V end lost 0 bases, the J end lost 8 bases, and 17 bases lay between the germline ends. From germline, CDR1 is SGHNT and CDR2 YYREEE (reference sequence). CDR3 size: 15 residues. CDR3 region: CASSLAMDILGGYTF. The CDR3 nucleotides read TGTGCCAGCAGCTTGGCTATGGACATCCTAGGGGGCTACACCTTC.

This chain joins TRBV5-4 and TRBJ2-5; 12 nucleotides align to TRBD2. The V gene end was trimmed by 4 bases and the J gene end by 2 bases; junction bases not matched to a gene: 3. Per the germline V gene, CDR1 is SGHNT and CDR2 is YYREEE (reference sequence). This CDR3 spans 15 amino acids. CDR3: CASSQLAGGQETQYF. CDR3 in DNA: TGTGCCAGCAGCCAACTAGCGGGGGGACAAGAGACCCAGTACTTC.

The CDR3 nucleotides read TGCAGTGCTAGAGATGGGAGCGGGTTGACGGATACGCAGTATTTT. The encoded protein is CSARDGSGLTDTQYF. The V and J genes are TRBV20-1 and TRBJ2-3; D is possibly TRBD2 (6 bases). The CDR3 is 15 residues long. V gave up 0 bases and J gave up 6 bases, with 16 bases separating them. CDR1 and CDR2 from the germline V gene are DFQATT and SNEGSKA (reference sequence).

The chain couples TRBV7-2 to TRBJ1-5; 8 bases map to TRBD1. In germline, CDR1 is SGHTA, CDR2 FQGNSA. CDR3 length: 17 amino acids. V shed 0 bases and J 11 bases; nucleotides not matched to a gene: 15. The CDR3 sequence is CASSLASAGTGGETQHF. In DNA form, the CDR3 reads TGTGCCAGCAGCTTAGCGTCAGCCGGGACAGGAGGGGAGACCCAGCATTTT.

This clonotype was recorded at least ten times. This rearrangement joins TRBV12-3 or TRBV12-4 to TRBJ2-2, with D uncertain. The V and J ends lost 6 bases and 6 bases respectively, with 11 bases between them. CDR3 length: 13 amino acids. CDR3 sequence: CASSVRDAGELFF. The CDR3 DNA reads as TGTGCCAGCAGCGTAAGAGATGCCGGGGAGCTGTTTTTT.

In this sample, this clonotype turned up many times. A much larger clone differs from this one at a single base, so this may be a read error. This chain joins TRBV4-3 and TRBJ1-2; 7 bases fit TRBD1. The V and J ends lost 9 bases and 3 bases, in that order; junction bases with no gene match: 4. The CDR3 spans 12 residues. Germline loops: CDR1 LGHNA, CDR2 YSLEER. The CDR3 reads CASNTGDYGYTF. DNA of the CDR3: TGCGCCAGTAACACAGGGGACTATGGCTACACCTTC.

With regard to this clonotype: In this CDR3 the conserved last residue, phenylalanine or tryptophan, is missing, so a read error is likely. The V gene is TRBV29-1, the J gene TRBJ1-2, with 8 bases identical to TRBD1. The CDR3 totals 14 residues. V dropped 5 bases and J dropped 5; count of bases not matched to a gene: 10. CDR1 and CDR2 (germline): SQVTM, ANQGSEA. The DNA for the CDR3 is TGCAGCGTTTCGCTTCCGGGACAGGTTTATGGCTACACCCTC. This encodes CSVSLPGQVYGYTL.

This clonotype was counted many times. The rearrangement uses TRBV5-1 and TRBJ2-5; possible D gene TRBD2, 6 bases. CDR1 and CDR2 (germline): SGHRS, YFSETQ. With 4 bases removed from V and 4 bases from J, the gap between germline ends came to 14 bases. The CDR3 length is 14 residues. In DNA, the CDR3 is TGCGCCAGCAGCGGAGGGACCGGAGGAGAGACCCAGTACTTC. Translating it yields CASSGGTGGETQYF.

The table lists this clonotype with many counts. This may come from a read error, since a much larger clone is one base off. The chain carries TRBV2 and TRBJ2-5; D call uncertain. Germline CDR1 and CDR2: SNHLY and FYNNEI. The CDR3 has 11 residues. This CDR3 is CVSSQQETQYF. CDR3 coding DNA: TGTGTCAGCAGTCAACAAGAGACCCAGTACTTC.

The table lists this clonotype with many counts. The chain combines TRBV12-3 or TRBV12-4 with TRBJ1-2; the D gene is possibly TRBD1 (5 bases). The CDR3 runs to 14 residues. V lost 7 bases and J 2 bases, leaving 14 bases between the germline ends. CDR3: CASKLHQGNYGYTF. DNA of the CDR3: TGTGCCAGCAAGCTTCACCAGGGAAACTATGGCTACACCTTC.

The V gene is TRBV10-3, the J gene TRBJ2-1, with D uncertain. Trimming cost V 10 bases and J 5 bases, with 15 bases left between them. Per germline, CDR1 ENHRY and CDR2 SYGVKD. This CDR3 has 13 residues. The CDR3 sequence: CATRNSPDNEQFF. The DNA for the CDR3 is TGTGCCACCAGAAACAGCCCAGACAATGAGCAGTTCTTC.

The V call is TRBV19, the J call TRBJ1-5; D is unresolved. CDR1 and CDR2 from the germline V gene are LNHDA and SQIVND (reference sequence). This CDR3 has 14 amino acids. Deletions cut 4 bases from V and 0 bases from J, with 7 bases between. DNA of the CDR3: TGTGCCAGTAGTAGGATAGATAGCAATCAGCCCCAGCATTTT. It translates to CASSRIDSNQPQHF.

This clonotype was observed at least ten times. The chain carries TRBV10-1 and TRBJ2-2; TRBD1 matches 10 bases. The CDR3 is 17 residues long. J lost 4 bases, V lost 3 bases, and 8 bases had no gene match. Germline loops: CDR1 WNHNN, CDR2 SYGVQD (reference sequence). CDR3 in DNA: TGCGCCAGCAGTGACCCTTGGGACAGGGGTGGCACCGGGGAGCTGTTTTTT. Translation gives CASSDPWDRGGTGELFF.

This clonotype came up many times. For the CDR3, the DNA is TGTGCCAGCAGTTACTCCGGACATAGAGGCTACACCTTC. This codes for CASSYSGHRGYTF. The chain joins TRBV6-5 to TRBJ1-2; D is possibly TRBD1 (5 bases). The CDR3 extends over 13 amino acids. Trimming removed 0 bases at V and 8 bases at J, with 10 bases between. Germline V gene sequence: CDR1 MNHEY, CDR2 SVGAGI.

This clonotype has ten or more counts. The rearrangement links TRBV7-9 to TRBJ2-7; 10 bases align to TRBD1. The V segment lost 5 bases and the J segment 3 bases; nucleotides outside the gene matches: 10. Germline V gives CDR1 SEHNR, CDR2 FQNEAQ (reference sequence). CDR3 length: 16 amino acids. The CDR3 DNA sequence: TGTGCCAGCAGCCCCACCGGGACAGGGGCCGACTACGAGCAGTACGTC. This encodes CASSPTGTGADYEQYV.

Many counts were recorded for this clonotype. The V gene is TRBV14, the J gene TRBJ2-1; 11 positions match TRBD2. The CDR3 sequence is 17 residues long. CDR1 SGHDN and CDR2 FVKESK come from the germline V gene. With 2 bases clipped from V and 6 bases from J, the junction kept 9 bases outside the gene matches. CDR3 sequence: CASSQSLTSGRPNEQFF. DNA for the CDR3: TGTGCCAGCAGCCAATCGTTAACTAGCGGGAGACCCAATGAGCAGTTCTTC. Together with reference TRBV14 and TRBJ2-1, the CDR3 gives the full variable domain: EAGVTQFPSHSVIEKGQTVTLRCDPISGHDNLYWYRRVMGKEIKFLLHFVKESKQDESGMPNNRFLAERTGGTYSTLKVQPAELEDSGVYFCASSQSLTSGRPNEQFFGPGTRLTVL.

V gene TRBV19 combines with J gene TRBJ1-5, with D possibly being TRBD1 (5 bases). The CDR3 spans 14 residues. Trimming cost V 6 bases and J 5 bases, with 14 bases left between them. CDR1 is LNHDA, CDR2 SQIVND, per germline (reference sequence). CDR3 loop: CASRDQGWHQPQHF. In DNA, the CDR3 is TGTGCCAGTAGAGACCAGGGATGGCATCAGCCCCAGCATTTT.

This chain uses TRBV19 with TRBJ1-6; D gene unclear. This CDR3 is 13 amino acids long. Trimming left V 6 bases short and J 7 bases short, with 10 bases between. Germline loops: CDR1 LNHDA, CDR2 SQIVND (reference sequence). CDR3 sequence: CASSTWKNSPLHF. The CDR3 bases are TGTGCCAGTAGCACATGGAAGAATTCACCCCTCCACTTT.

This chain links TRBV6-1 with TRBJ2-3; 8 bases agree with TRBD1. This CDR3 comprises 13 residues. CDR1 is MNHNS and CDR2 is SASEGT in the germline V gene. Trimming at V came to 6 bases and at J to 5 bases, leaving 4 bases not matched to a gene. The CDR3 is CASSDTGGDTQYF. The CDR3 DNA reads TGTGCCAGCAGCGATACAGGGGGAGATACGCAGTATTTT.

This clonotype has a count of ten or more. V usage is TRBV20-1 and J usage is TRBJ2-7, with 10 bases lining up with TRBD2. CDR3 size: 17 residues. V was clipped by 5 bases and J by 3 bases; unmatched bases: 16. Per the germline V gene, CDR1 is DFQATT and CDR2 is SNEGSKA (reference sequence). The DNA of the CDR3 is TGCAGTGCTCGCCCACGTCTTGGAGTAGCGGGAGGCTACGAGCAGTACTTC. Translating it yields CSARPRLGVAGGYEQYF.

This clonotype was recorded many times. The CDR3 DNA is TGTGCCAGCAGTTTCGAGAGGGGGACCTACCAGTTCTTC. Encoded protein: CASSFERGTYQFF. The gene calls are TRBV12-3 or TRBV12-4 and TRBJ2-1; possible D gene TRBD1, 6 bases. Trimming cost V 3 bases and J 13 bases, with 16 bases left between them. The CDR3 loop spans 13 amino acids.

Ten or more counts support this clonotype. The rearrangement uses TRBV20-1 and TRBJ2-3; 13 bases are shared with TRBD2. Looked up from germline, CDR1 is DFQATT and CDR2 is SNEGSKA (reference sequence). The CDR3 extends over 15 amino acids. Losses at the gene ends were 5 bases for V and 5 bases for J; bases not matched to a gene: 7. As DNA, the CDR3 is TGCAGTGCTCGGACTAGCGGGAGTGGGTTAGATACGCAGTATTTT. It translates to CSARTSGSGLDTQYF.

The V gene is TRBV4-1, the J gene TRBJ1-2; perhaps TRBD1 as D (5 bases). Trimming removed 1 base at V and 4 bases at J, with 13 bases between. This CDR3 has 15 residues. In germline, CDR1 is MGHRA, CDR2 YSYEKL. CDR3 region: CASSQASQGGYGYTF. The CDR3 bases are TGCGCCAGCAGCCAAGCGTCCCAGGGTGGCTATGGCTACACCTTC.

The gene calls are TRBV12-3 or TRBV12-4 and TRBJ2-7, with 10 positions matching TRBD1. Losses at the gene ends were 5 bases for V and 5 bases for J; bases not matched to a gene: 9. The CDR3 consists of 15 residues. The CDR3 DNA reads as TGTGCCAGCAGTCTCTCGGGGACAGGGGCCCACGAGCAGTACTTC. Protein sequence: CASSLSGTGAHEQYF.

This clonotype has only one observation. A much larger clonotype is one base distant, so this may be a read error. The V gene is TRBV27, the J gene TRBJ1-5; TRBD1 might be the D (5 bases). Germline CDR1 MNHEY, CDR2 SMNVEV (reference sequence). The CDR3 contains 14 residues. CDR3 DNA sequence: TGTGCCAGCAGTTTACGACAGAGAAATCAGCCCAAGCATTTT. This encodes CASSLRQRNQPKHF.